This T cell receptor (beta chain) was recovered during a study of OX40 agonist ivuxolimab in advanced cancers. Broader study findings: Some of the lowest clonal expansion was seen in partial responders at 0.1-3.0 mg/kg. On average, CD8+ T cells had more expanded clones than CD4+. Antigens targeted by the expanded peripheral T cells were not determined.

Sequencing used immunoSEQ multiplex PCR; TCRdb keeps in-frame clones, though not all of them. The repertoire holds 35,000 to 55,000 clones, with approximately 90% as singletons. V was shortened by 8 bases and J by 0 bases, with 11 bases between the two germline ends. From germline, CDR1 is SGHAT and CDR2 FQNNGV. CDR3 length: 14 amino acids. Note on this clone: The antigen remains unidentified.

The input for sequencing was CD4+ or CD8+ T cells sorted from blood, taken in a trial of the OX40 agonist ivuxolimab. The clonotype comes from an adult with an advanced solid tumor such as melanoma, head and neck, liver or kidney cancer. J is TRBJ2-1 and V is TRBV11-2; TRBD1 might be the D (6 bases). CDR3 sequence (DNA): TGTGCCAGCTCGGCGGACAGCTCCTACAATGAGCAGTTCTTC. Its translation: CASSADSSYNEQFF.